The subject of this entry is one T cell receptor (beta chain). These data originate in a study of blood T cell repertoires in COVID-19. Study in general: Donors in the United States, Italy and Spain gave samples during acute or convalescent COVID-19. T cells, B-cell-depleted T cells, or PBMCs supplied cDNA or gDNA.

The junction had 12 bases not matched to a gene; V was cut back by 4 bases and J by 7 bases. This CDR3 contains 15 residues. Per the germline V gene, CDR1 is SGHTA and CDR2 is FQGNSA. Sequencing was performed with immunoSEQ multiplex PCR; in TCRdb, only in-frame clones are kept and a portion is missing. The profile shows around 250,000 clones, more than 85% of them singletons. The sequencing sample was made of peripheral blood. The receptor's source is a woman in her 70s with active or convalescent COVID-19. The chain uses TRBV7-2 and TRBJ1-1; 7 positions match TRBD1. The CDR3 reads CASSWQTGLRGEAFF. CDR3 DNA sequence: TGTGCCAGCAGCTGGCAGACAGGGCTAAGAGGTGAAGCTTTCTTT.